This is a list of T cell receptor beta chains from one sample in a study of T cells after yellow fever vaccination. MiXCR, run by TCRdb on the 5' RACE reads, gives a single entry per CDR3 protein. The table shows some 220,000 distinct CDR3 sequences, with 3% to 3.5% occurring only once. The specimen was CD4+ T cells sorted from PBMCs, collected 10 days after the yellow fever booster vaccination. The receptors derive from a man between 18 and 29 years old who received the YFV17D yellow fever vaccine. Each CDR3 is given with its conserved first and last residue. A D gene is named only where the DNA matches it firmly. Not every row has a clone size; where given, it reads once, few, many or a size class.

abundance: -
v_gene: TRBV4-2
d_gene: TRBD2
j_gene: TRBJ2-1
len: 18
CDR3aa: CASSQSGGGGGALIEQFF
CDR3nt: TGTGCCAGCAGCCAATCGGGAGGAGGCGGGGGGGCATTAATCGAGCAGTTCTTC

abundance: few
v_gene: TRBV20-1
d_gene: TRBD2
j_gene: TRBJ2-3
len: 13
CDR3aa: CSARVAGGDTQYF
CDR3nt: TGCAGTGCTAGAGTAGCGGGGGGAGATACGCAGTATTTT

abundance: -
v_gene: TRBV25-1
d_gene: -
j_gene: TRBJ2-1
len: 13
CDR3aa: CASSEMGDNEQFF
CDR3nt: TGTGCCAGCAGTGAAATGGGAGACAATGAGCAGTTCTTC

abundance: few
v_gene: TRBV4-3
d_gene: -
j_gene: TRBJ1-6
len: 19
CDR3aa: CASSQDPRGSGDRNSPLHF
CDR3nt: TGCGCCAGCAGCCAAGATCCAAGGGGATCGGGGGATAGGAATTCACCCCTCCACTTT

abundance: many
v_gene: TRBV21-1
d_gene: -
j_gene: TRBJ2-5
len: 15
CDR3aa: CASSALGYFQETQYF
CDR3nt: TGTGCCAGCAGCGCCCTAGGGTACTTTCAAGAGACCCAGTACTTC

abundance: few
v_gene: TRBV7-2
d_gene: -
j_gene: TRBJ1-5
len: 14
CDR3aa: CASSTRHPNQPQHF
CDR3nt: TGTGCCAGCAGCACCCGACATCCCAATCAGCCCCAGCATTTT

abundance: many
v_gene: TRBV11-2
d_gene: TRBD1
j_gene: TRBJ1-2
len: 15
CDR3aa: CASSSLRGRGYGYTF
CDR3nt: TGTGCCAGCAGTTCGTTAAGGGGGCGAGGATATGGCTACACCTTC

abundance: many
v_gene: TRBV7-9
d_gene: TRBD1
j_gene: TRBJ1-1
len: 12
CDR3aa: CASSGGGLEAFF
CDR3nt: TGTGCCAGCAGCGGAGGGGGCTTGGAAGCTTTCTTT

abundance: few
v_gene: TRBV24-1
d_gene: -
j_gene: TRBJ1-1
len: 15
CDR3aa: CATTTTWGTDVEAFF
CDR3nt: TGTGCCACCACTACCACGTGGGGGACCGATGTGGAAGCTTTCTTT

abundance: many
v_gene: TRBV6-5
d_gene: -
j_gene: TRBJ2-5
len: 14
CDR3aa: CASSYSVDSETQYF
CDR3nt: TGTGCCAGCAGTTACTCGGTGGACTCTGAGACCCAGTACTTC

abundance: few
v_gene: TRBV20-1
d_gene: TRBD1
j_gene: TRBJ1-5
len: 14
CDR3aa: CSAVRDRVYQPQHF
CDR3nt: TGCAGTGCCGTCCGGGACAGGGTGTACCAGCCCCAGCATTTT

abundance: many
v_gene: TRBV19
d_gene: TRBD2
j_gene: TRBJ2-3
len: 16
CDR3aa: CASSTGLAGESDTQYF
CDR3nt: TGTGCCAGTAGTACCGGACTAGCGGGGGAATCGGATACGCAGTATTTT

abundance: many
v_gene: TRBV6-5
d_gene: TRBD1
j_gene: TRBJ2-5
len: 16
CDR3aa: CASSPPGQGFWGTQYF
CDR3nt: TGTGCCAGCAGTCCCCCGGGACAGGGGTTCTGGGGGACCCAGTACTTC

abundance: few
v_gene: TRBV12-3/TRBV12-4
d_gene: -
j_gene: TRBJ2-5
len: 15
CDR3aa: CASSFRTARSGTQYF
CDR3nt: TGTGCCAGCAGTTTCAGGACGGCCCGTTCGGGGACCCAGTACTTC

abundance: -
v_gene: TRBV7-2
d_gene: -
j_gene: TRBJ2-3
len: 14
CDR3aa: CASSLVRKTDTQYF
CDR3nt: TGTGCCAGCAGCTTAGTCAGGAAAACAGATACGCAGTATTTT

abundance: -
v_gene: TRBV9
d_gene: TRBD2
j_gene: TRBJ2-3
len: 14
CDR3aa: CASSVASGLDTQYF
CDR3nt: TGTGCCAGCAGCGTAGCTAGCGGCCTAGATACGCAGTATTTT

abundance: -
v_gene: TRBV4-3
d_gene: -
j_gene: TRBJ1-1
len: 12
CDR3aa: CASSQERTEAFF
CDR3nt: TGCGCCAGCAGCCAAGAGAGGACTGAAGCTTTCTTT

abundance: few
v_gene: TRBV20-1
d_gene: -
j_gene: TRBJ2-5
len: 12
CDR3aa: CSALSTQETQYF
CDR3nt: TGCAGTGCTCTAAGCACCCAAGAGACCCAGTACTTC

abundance: -
v_gene: TRBV4-3
d_gene: -
j_gene: TRBJ1-6
len: 15
CDR3aa: CASSQDLLLNSPLHF
CDR3nt: TGCGCCAGCAGCCAAGATTTACTGCTGAATTCACCCCTCCACTTT

abundance: -
v_gene: TRBV7-8
d_gene: TRBD2
j_gene: TRBJ2-3
len: 15
CDR3aa: CASSLGLESTDTQYF
CDR3nt: TGTGCCAGCAGCTTGGGACTAGAATCCACAGATACGCAGTATTTT

abundance: -
v_gene: TRBV3-1
d_gene: -
j_gene: TRBJ2-3
len: 14
CDR3aa: CASSRRVSTDTQYF
CDR3nt: TGTGCCAGCAGCCGGAGGGTCAGCACAGATACGCAGTATTTT

abundance: -
v_gene: TRBV7-9
d_gene: -
j_gene: TRBJ1-6
len: 14
CDR3aa: CASSLAQDNSPLHF
CDR3nt: TGTGCCAGCAGCTTAGCACAGGATAATTCACCCCTCCACTTT

abundance: -
v_gene: TRBV5-1
d_gene: TRBD2
j_gene: TRBJ2-3
len: 16
CDR3aa: CASSTGLVPSTDTQYF
CDR3nt: TGCGCCAGCAGCACGGGACTAGTCCCTAGCACAGATACGCAGTATTTT

abundance: many
v_gene: TRBV5-1
d_gene: TRBD2
j_gene: TRBJ2-3
len: 15
CDR3aa: CASSSGERYTDTQYF
CDR3nt: TGCGCCAGCAGCAGCGGGGAGCGTTACACAGATACGCAGTATTTT

abundance: many
v_gene: TRBV6-5
d_gene: TRBD1
j_gene: TRBJ2-6
len: 19
CDR3aa: CASTLTPQGTLSGANVLTF
CDR3nt: TGTGCCAGCACCCTAACCCCACAGGGGACGCTCTCTGGGGCCAACGTCCTGACTTTC

abundance: many
v_gene: TRBV7-2
d_gene: TRBD2
j_gene: TRBJ2-3
len: 14
CDR3aa: CASSFSGGADTQYF
CDR3nt: TGTGCCAGCAGCTTTAGCGGGGGGGCAGATACGCAGTATTTT

abundance: few
v_gene: TRBV9
d_gene: TRBD1
j_gene: TRBJ2-7
len: 16
CDR3aa: CASSVGGQGAVYEQYF
CDR3nt: TGTGCCAGCAGCGTAGGGGGACAGGGGGCGGTTTACGAGCAGTACTTC

abundance: many
v_gene: TRBV10-3
d_gene: -
j_gene: TRBJ1-2
len: 13
CDR3aa: CAIRGRTDYGYTF
CDR3nt: TGTGCCATCAGGGGTCGGACAGACTATGGCTACACCTTC

abundance: many
v_gene: TRBV20-1
d_gene: TRBD1
j_gene: TRBJ1-6
len: 14
CDR3aa: CSARGTGYNSPLHF
CDR3nt: TGCAGTGCTAGAGGGACAGGGTATAATTCACCCCTCCACTTT

abundance: many
v_gene: TRBV20-1
d_gene: -
j_gene: TRBJ2-3
len: 13
CDR3aa: CSARLGGTDTQYF
CDR3nt: TGCAGTGCTAGATTGGGGGGCACAGATACGCAGTATTTT

abundance: many
v_gene: TRBV2
d_gene: -
j_gene: TRBJ2-2
len: 14
CDR3aa: CASSESVGDRELFF
CDR3nt: TGTGCCAGCAGTGAATCGGTGGGGGACCGGGAGCTGTTTTTT

abundance: few
v_gene: TRBV18
d_gene: -
j_gene: TRBJ2-5
len: 14
CDR3aa: CASSLPGPKETQYF
CDR3nt: TGTGCCAGCTCATTACCGGGACCTAAGGAAACCCAGTACTTC

abundance: many
v_gene: TRBV7-2
d_gene: TRBD2
j_gene: TRBJ2-1
len: 14
CDR3aa: CASSMTSGGNEQFF
CDR3nt: TGTGCCAGCAGCATGACTAGCGGGGGTAATGAGCAGTTCTTC

abundance: -
v_gene: TRBV12-3/TRBV12-4
d_gene: TRBD1
j_gene: TRBJ2-4
len: 18
CDR3aa: CASSRRTGGDGTKNIQYF
CDR3nt: TGTGCCAGCAGTCGACGGACAGGGGGCGACGGGACCAAAAACATTCAGTACTTC

abundance: -
v_gene: TRBV19
d_gene: TRBD2
j_gene: TRBJ2-1
len: 13
CDR3aa: CASSGGGRNEQFF
CDR3nt: TGTGCCAGTAGTGGGGGAGGGCGGAATGAGCAGTTCTTC

abundance: few
v_gene: TRBV19
d_gene: -
j_gene: TRBJ1-1
len: 11
CDR3aa: CATREGTKAFF
CDR3nt: TGTGCCACCCGTGAGGGGACGAAGGCTTTCTTT

abundance: -
v_gene: TRBV4-3
d_gene: TRBD2
j_gene: TRBJ2-3
len: 16
CDR3aa: CATDVKRGPSTDTQYF
CDR3nt: TGCGCCACCGACGTCAAGCGGGGGCCTAGCACAGATACGCAGTATTTT

abundance: many
v_gene: TRBV4-2
d_gene: -
j_gene: TRBJ1-2
len: 14
CDR3aa: CASSQGSLGYGYTF
CDR3nt: TGTGCCAGCAGCCAGGGCTCTTTAGGGTATGGCTACACCTTC

abundance: -
v_gene: TRBV2
d_gene: TRBD1
j_gene: TRBJ1-1
len: 14
CDR3aa: CASFGTGLDTEAFF
CDR3nt: TGTGCCAGCTTCGGGACAGGGTTGGACACTGAAGCTTTCTTT

abundance: many
v_gene: TRBV3-1
d_gene: -
j_gene: TRBJ2-2
len: 16
CDR3aa: CASSQDQAANTGELFF
CDR3nt: TGTGCCAGCAGCCAAGATCAAGCCGCGAACACCGGGGAGCTGTTTTTT

abundance: many
v_gene: TRBV7-2
d_gene: -
j_gene: TRBJ1-2
len: 14
CDR3aa: CASSLARRDGGYTF
CDR3nt: TGTGCCAGCAGCTTAGCGCGCAGAGATGGTGGCTACACCTTC

abundance: many
v_gene: TRBV7-2
d_gene: TRBD1
j_gene: TRBJ1-2
len: 15
CDR3aa: CASSSTRDSPYGYTF
CDR3nt: TGTGCCAGCAGCTCCACGAGGGACAGCCCCTATGGCTACACCTTC